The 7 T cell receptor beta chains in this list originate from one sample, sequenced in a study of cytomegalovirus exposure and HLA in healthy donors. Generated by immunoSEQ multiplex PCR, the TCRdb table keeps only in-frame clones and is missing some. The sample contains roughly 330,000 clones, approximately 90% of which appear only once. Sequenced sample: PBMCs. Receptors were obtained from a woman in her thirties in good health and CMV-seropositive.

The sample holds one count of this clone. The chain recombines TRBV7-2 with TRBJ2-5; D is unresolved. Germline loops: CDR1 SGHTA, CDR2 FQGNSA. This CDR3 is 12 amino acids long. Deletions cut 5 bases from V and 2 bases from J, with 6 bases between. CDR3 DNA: TGTGCCAGCAGCACTCCTCAAGAGACCCAGTACTTC. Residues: CASSTPQETQYF.

The CDR3 region is CASSLDRRDNEQFF. The CDR3 region has the DNA TGTGCCAGCAGCTTAGATAGGAGGGACAATGAGCAGTTCTTC. The chain combines TRBV13 with TRBJ2-1; maybe TRBD2 (6 bases). The CDR3 runs to 14 residues. Germline CDR1 and CDR2: PRHDT and FYEKMQ (reference sequence). V was shortened by 1 base and J by 5 bases, with 9 bases between the two germline ends.

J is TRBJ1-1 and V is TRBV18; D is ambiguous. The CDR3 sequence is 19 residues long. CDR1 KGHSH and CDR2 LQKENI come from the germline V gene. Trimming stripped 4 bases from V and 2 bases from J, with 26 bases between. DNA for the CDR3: TGTGCCAGCTCACGGTTAGAGCGACGAACCTCAAGCAGAAACACTGAAGCTTTCTTT. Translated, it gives CASSRLERRTSSRNTEAFF.

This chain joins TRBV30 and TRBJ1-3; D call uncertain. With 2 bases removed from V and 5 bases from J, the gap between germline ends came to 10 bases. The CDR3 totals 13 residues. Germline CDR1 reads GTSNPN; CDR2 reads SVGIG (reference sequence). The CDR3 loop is CAWSLTDRNTIYF. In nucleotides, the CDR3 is TGTGCCTGGAGTTTAACAGACCGAAACACCATATATTTT.

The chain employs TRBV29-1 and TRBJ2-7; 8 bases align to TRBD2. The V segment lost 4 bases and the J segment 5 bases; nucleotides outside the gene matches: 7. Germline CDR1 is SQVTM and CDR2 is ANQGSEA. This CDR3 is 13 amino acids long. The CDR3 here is CSVVGLVTNEQYF. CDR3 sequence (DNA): TGCAGCGTTGTGGGACTAGTCACGAACGAGCAGTACTTC.

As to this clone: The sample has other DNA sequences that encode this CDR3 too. CDR3: CASSQGGSYEQYF. DNA of the CDR3: TGTGCCAGCAGCCAGGGCGGATCCTACGAGCAGTACTTC. The chain carries TRBV4-2 and TRBJ2-7; D uncertain. This CDR3 has 13 residues. The V and J ends lost 3 bases and 1 base respectively, with 7 bases between them. Germline assignment: CDR1 LGHNA and CDR2 YNFKEQ.

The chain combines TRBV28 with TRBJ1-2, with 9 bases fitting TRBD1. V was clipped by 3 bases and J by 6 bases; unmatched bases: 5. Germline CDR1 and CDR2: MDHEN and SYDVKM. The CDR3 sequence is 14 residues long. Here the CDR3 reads CASSLGTGRDGYTF. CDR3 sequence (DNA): TGTGCCAGCAGTTTGGGGACAGGGCGTGATGGCTACACCTTC.